A selection of T cell receptor beta chains follows, all from one sample in a study of graft-versus-host responses after intestinal transplantation. No antigen is known for these receptors. Sequenced by immunoSEQ multiplex PCR; TCRdb stores in-frame clones only, minus some. Among roughly 28,000 clones listed, about four fifths were seen once. The sequencing used unstimulated CD4+ T cells sorted from spleen or lymph node cells, collected before intestinal transplant. The receptors originated from a human donor who received an intestinal transplant. Both conserved end residues are part of each CDR3. The order of the fields is CDR3 DNA, CDR3 protein, clone size, D gene, V gene, J gene. D genes are given only for firm matches. Rows may omit the clone size; those that give it use once, few, many or a size class.

CDR3 DNA: TGTGCCAGCAGTGAAGCCAGGCTCGGAGAGCAGTACTTC
CDR3 protein: CASSEARLGEQYF
clone size: few
D gene: .
V gene: TRBV6-1
J gene: TRBJ2-7

CDR3 DNA: TGTGCCAGCTCACCACAGGGTGGCTACACCTTC
CDR3 protein: CASSPQGGYTF
clone size: .
D gene: .
V gene: TRBV18
J gene: TRBJ1-2

CDR3 DNA: TGTGCCAGCAGCGTAGTGGGGAGTACAGATACGCAGTATTTT
CDR3 protein: CASSVVGSTDTQYF
clone size: .
D gene: .
V gene: TRBV9
J gene: TRBJ2-3

CDR3 DNA: TGCGCCAGGCGGACAGGGGTAATAGATTCACCCCTCCACTTT
CDR3 protein: CARRTGVIDSPLHF
clone size: .
D gene: TRBD1
V gene: TRBV5-1
J gene: TRBJ1-6

CDR3 DNA: TGCGCCAGCAGCTTGGCGGGGGGAGGTATAGATGAGCAGTTCTTC
CDR3 protein: CASSLAGGGIDEQFF
clone size: few
D gene: TRBD2
V gene: TRBV5-1
J gene: TRBJ2-1

CDR3 DNA: TGTGCCAGCAGTGAAGTAGGGGGACACACTGAAGCTTTCTTT
CDR3 protein: CASSEVGGHTEAFF
clone size: .
D gene: .
V gene: TRBV6-1
J gene: TRBJ1-1

CDR3 DNA: TGTGCCAGCAGAACGACCCCCATCACCGGGGAGCTGTTTTTT
CDR3 protein: CASRTTPITGELFF
clone size: .
D gene: .
V gene: TRBV6-1
J gene: TRBJ2-2

CDR3 DNA: TGTGCCAGTAGCGACGGGACAGACTTTACCTACGAGCAGTACTTC
CDR3 protein: CASSDGTDFTYEQYF
clone size: once
D gene: TRBD1
V gene: TRBV19
J gene: TRBJ2-7

CDR3 DNA: TGTGCCAGCAGTCCACCCGGCCGAGACAGAGAGACCCAGTACTTC
CDR3 protein: CASSPPGRDRETQYF
clone size: few
D gene: .
V gene: TRBV5-4
J gene: TRBJ2-5

CDR3 DNA: TGCGCCAGCAGCCAATACGGGACGGCCATCGGCACAGATACGCAGTATTTT
CDR3 protein: CASSQYGTAIGTDTQYF
clone size: .
D gene: .
V gene: TRBV4-1
J gene: TRBJ2-3

CDR3 DNA: TGTGCCAGCAGCCAAGATGGGCTAGCGGGGGGGCCATCCTACGAGCAGTACTTC
CDR3 protein: CASSQDGLAGGPSYEQYF
clone size: .
D gene: TRBD2
V gene: TRBV4-2
J gene: TRBJ2-7

CDR3 DNA: TGTGCCTGGAGTGTACCTCTTGCACGTCTGGAGACCCAGTACTTC
CDR3 protein: CAWSVPLARLETQYF
clone size: .
D gene: .
V gene: TRBV30
J gene: TRBJ2-5

CDR3 DNA: TGTGCCAGCACCCCCCGCCCCGGACTAGCAACAGATACGCAGTATTTT
CDR3 protein: CASTPRPGLATDTQYF
clone size: .
D gene: TRBD2
V gene: TRBV2
J gene: TRBJ2-3

CDR3 DNA: TGCGCCAGCAGCCAAGGACTAGCGGGGGCGAACACCGGGGAGCTGTTTTTT
CDR3 protein: CASSQGLAGANTGELFF
clone size: .
D gene: TRBD2
V gene: TRBV4-1
J gene: TRBJ2-2

CDR3 DNA: TGTGCCAGCAGCTGGGGCGAGAGCTCCTACAATGAGCAGTTCTTC
CDR3 protein: CASSWGESSYNEQFF
clone size: .
D gene: .
V gene: TRBV7-3
J gene: TRBJ2-1

CDR3 DNA: TGTGCCTGGAGTGAACAGGGGGCATCAGATGAGACCCAGTACTTC
CDR3 protein: CAWSEQGASDETQYF
clone size: .
D gene: TRBD1
V gene: TRBV30
J gene: TRBJ2-5

CDR3 DNA: TGTGCCAGCACGGTAGAAGAGACCCAGTACTTC
CDR3 protein: CASTVEETQYF
clone size: few
D gene: .
V gene: TRBV2
J gene: TRBJ2-5

CDR3 DNA: TGCGCCAGCAGTGAGGCGACCGGGACAGGGGGCGGGACCCAGTACTTC
CDR3 protein: CASSEATGTGGGTQYF
clone size: .
D gene: TRBD1
V gene: TRBV10-1
J gene: TRBJ2-5

CDR3 DNA: TGCGCCAGCAGCTTTTCCGGACAGGGCGGTGAAAAACTGTTTTTT
CDR3 protein: CASSFSGQGGEKLFF
clone size: .
D gene: TRBD1
V gene: TRBV5-1
J gene: TRBJ1-4

CDR3 DNA: TGTGCCAGCAGTAGACAGGGCTTCAATCAGCCCCAGCATTTT
CDR3 protein: CASSRQGFNQPQHF
clone size: .
D gene: TRBD1
V gene: TRBV6-6
J gene: TRBJ1-5

CDR3 DNA: TGTGCCAGCAGCGCCGGGACAGGCATCTCTGGAAACACCATATATTTT
CDR3 protein: CASSAGTGISGNTIYF
clone size: .
D gene: TRBD1
V gene: TRBV5-4
J gene: TRBJ1-3

CDR3 DNA: TGTGCCAGCAGCCAAGCGGGAGGGCGACGTGAGCAGTTCTTC
CDR3 protein: CASSQAGGRREQFF
clone size: .
D gene: TRBD2
V gene: TRBV6-5
J gene: TRBJ2-1

CDR3 DNA: TGCGCCAGCAGCCATGACAGCCTAGCCAAAAACATTCAGTACTTC
CDR3 protein: CASSHDSLAKNIQYF
clone size: .
D gene: .
V gene: TRBV5-1
J gene: TRBJ2-4

CDR3 DNA: TGTGCCAGTAGTCGGGACAGGGCATATGGCTACACCTTC
CDR3 protein: CASSRDRAYGYTF
clone size: few
D gene: TRBD1
V gene: TRBV19
J gene: TRBJ1-2

CDR3 DNA: TGTGCCTCCCCAACGGGGAGCTCCTACGAGCAGTACTTC
CDR3 protein: CASPTGSSYEQYF
clone size: few
D gene: .
V gene: TRBV5-3
J gene: TRBJ2-7

CDR3 DNA: TGTGCCAGCCGTCGAGAGGGGGAGCAGTACTTC
CDR3 protein: CASRREGEQYF
clone size: few
D gene: .
V gene: TRBV2
J gene: TRBJ2-7

CDR3 DNA: TGTGCCAGCAGTGAAGCGGGTGCCCTCTACGAGCAGTACTTC
CDR3 protein: CASSEAGALYEQYF
clone size: .
D gene: .
V gene: TRBV2
J gene: TRBJ2-7

CDR3 DNA: TGTGCCACTTTGGGGCAGGGCCGTTACTATGGCTACACCTTC
CDR3 protein: CATLGQGRYYGYTF
clone size: .
D gene: .
V gene: TRBV10-3
J gene: TRBJ1-2

CDR3 DNA: TGTGCCAGCAGGCCGGACAGCGTCTCTGGAAACACCATATATTTT
CDR3 protein: CASRPDSVSGNTIYF
clone size: .
D gene: .
V gene: TRBV6-5
J gene: TRBJ1-3

CDR3 DNA: TGTGCCAGCAGGTCTGGAGTGGGAAAACTGTTTTTT
CDR3 protein: CASRSGVGKLFF
clone size: .
D gene: .
V gene: TRBV27
J gene: TRBJ1-4

CDR3 DNA: TGTGCCAGCAGCGTCAGTCGGGGCGAGCAGTACTTC
CDR3 protein: CASSVSRGEQYF
clone size: .
D gene: .
V gene: TRBV6-5
J gene: TRBJ2-7

CDR3 DNA: TGCGCCAGCAGCTTGGGCTCTGGGGCCAACGTCCTGACTTTC
CDR3 protein: CASSLGSGANVLTF
clone size: .
D gene: .
V gene: TRBV5-1
J gene: TRBJ2-6

CDR3 DNA: TGTGCCAGCAGGGGGAGGGACCTCGTCGTCGGTGAGCAGTTCTTC
CDR3 protein: CASRGRDLVVGEQFF
clone size: .
D gene: TRBD2
V gene: TRBV27
J gene: TRBJ2-1

CDR3 DNA: TGTGCCAGCAGCTCAAGCGGGAGAAACACAGATACGCAGTATTTT
CDR3 protein: CASSSSGRNTDTQYF
clone size: .
D gene: TRBD2
V gene: TRBV7-2
J gene: TRBJ2-3

CDR3 DNA: TGTGCCAGCAGCTTAGGGACAGCTAATGAAAAGCTGTTTTTT
CDR3 protein: CASSLGTANEKLFF
clone size: .
D gene: .
V gene: TRBV7-2
J gene: TRBJ1-4

CDR3 DNA: TGTGCCAGCAGTAAGGGACTAGCGGGAATAGGGCCCTACAATGAGCAGTTCTTC
CDR3 protein: CASSKGLAGIGPYNEQFF
clone size: .
D gene: TRBD2
V gene: TRBV5-6
J gene: TRBJ2-1

CDR3 DNA: TGTGCCAGCAGCTCAAGACTAGCGGGAGTGTATACGCAGTATTTT
CDR3 protein: CASSSRLAGVYTQYF
clone size: few
D gene: TRBD2
V gene: TRBV7-2
J gene: TRBJ2-3

CDR3 DNA: TGTGCTAGTGGTTTGTCCAGGGCGACCTCTGGAAACACCATATATTTT
CDR3 protein: CASGLSRATSGNTIYF
clone size: .
D gene: .
V gene: TRBV12-5
J gene: TRBJ1-3